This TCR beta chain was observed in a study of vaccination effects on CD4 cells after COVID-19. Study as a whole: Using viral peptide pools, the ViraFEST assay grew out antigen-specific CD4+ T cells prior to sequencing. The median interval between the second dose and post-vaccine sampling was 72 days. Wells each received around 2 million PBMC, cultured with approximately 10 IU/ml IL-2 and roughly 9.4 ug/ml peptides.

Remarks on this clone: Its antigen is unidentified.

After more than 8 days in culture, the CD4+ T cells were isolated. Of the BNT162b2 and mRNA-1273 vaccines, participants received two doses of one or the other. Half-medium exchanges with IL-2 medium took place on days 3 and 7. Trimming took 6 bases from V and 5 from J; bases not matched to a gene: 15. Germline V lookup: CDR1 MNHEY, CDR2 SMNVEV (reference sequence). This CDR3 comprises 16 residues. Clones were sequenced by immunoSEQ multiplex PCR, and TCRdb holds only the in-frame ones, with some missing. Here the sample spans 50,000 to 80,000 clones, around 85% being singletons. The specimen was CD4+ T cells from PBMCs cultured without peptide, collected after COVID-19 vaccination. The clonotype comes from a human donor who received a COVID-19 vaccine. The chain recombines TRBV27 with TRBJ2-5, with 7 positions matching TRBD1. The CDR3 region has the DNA TGTGCCAGCAGCCTACACCCACTGACAGGGTCGGAGACCCAGTACTTC. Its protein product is CASSLHPLTGSETQYF.